Presented here are 8 T cell receptor beta chains from one specimen sequenced in a study of T cell changes during pregnancy in multiple sclerosis. The protocol was immunoSEQ multiplex PCR, while the TCRdb copy is restricted to in-frame clones and leaves out a portion. In the table there are 40,000 to 50,000 clones, roughly 91% of which are singletons. Source: CD8+ T cells from peripheral blood mononuclear cells, taken in the first trimester of pregnancy. All receptors come from a female donor with multiple sclerosis, enrolled in a pregnancy study.

The V call is TRBV27, the J call TRBJ1-1; D might be TRBD1 (6 bases). Germline V gives CDR1 MNHEY, CDR2 SMNVEV (reference sequence). There are 15 residues in the CDR3. V was clipped by 5 bases and J by 7 bases, with 20 bases between them. CDR3 nucleotide sequence: TGTGCCAGCAGTCCGATATACAGGGAAAAAGTTGAAGCTTTCTTT. Translation gives CASSPIYREKVEAFF.

This clone was detected only once. The chain links TRBV9 to TRBJ2-3; 7 bases fit TRBD2. The CDR3 runs to 19 residues. V was clipped by 3 bases and J by 1 base; unmatched bases: 17. Germline values: CDR1 SGDLS, CDR2 YYNGEE. CDR3 bases: TGTGCCAGCAGCGCAATTGTGGGCGGGAGTACCTCGGGCACAGATACGCAGTATTTT. Translating gives CASSAIVGGSTSGTDTQYF. Combining the CDR3 with reference TRBV9 and TRBJ2-3 gives the whole variable domain DSGVTQTPKHLITATGQRVTLRCSPRSGDLSVYWYQQSLDQGLQFLIQYYNGEERAKGNILERFSAQQFPDLHSELNLSSLELGDSALYFCASSAIVGGSTSGTDTQYFGPGTRLTVL.

This clone was detected once. The rearrangement links TRBV7-6 to TRBJ2-1; D may be TRBD1 (5 bases). Looked up from germline, CDR1 is SGHVS and CDR2 is FNYEAQ. V was clipped by 5 bases and J by 6 bases, with 17 bases between them. CDR3 size: 15 residues. The CDR3 spells CASSTGHLSVNEQFF. The CDR3 DNA reads as TGTGCCAGCAGCACCGGACATCTAAGTGTCAATGAGCAGTTCTTC.

This chain joins TRBV13 and TRBJ2-3; D might be TRBD1 (6 bases). CDR1 and CDR2 (germline): PRHDT, FYEKMQ (reference sequence). The length of the CDR3 is 13 residues. V lost 5 bases and J lost 4, with 10 bases in between. The CDR3 sequence: CASSPGVADTQYF. Here the CDR3 DNA reads TGTGCCAGCAGCCCAGGGGTGGCAGATACGCAGTATTTT. Looking up the rest from reference TRBV13 and TRBJ2-3 gives the full variable domain: AAGVIQSPRHLIKEKRETATLKCYPIPRHDTVYWYQQGPGQDPQFLISFYEKMQSDKGSIPDRFSAQQFSDYHSELNMSSLELGDSALYFCASSPGVADTQYFGPGTRLTVL.

The gene calls are TRBV10-2 and TRBJ1-1; D unresolved. The CDR3 covers 16 residues. Trimming left V 4 bases short and J 5 bases short, with 20 bases between. CDR1 is WSHSY and CDR2 is SAAADI in the germline V gene. The CDR3 here is CASSGPNSLVLTEAFF. CDR3 nucleotide sequence: TGCGCCAGCAGTGGCCCGAACAGCCTTGTATTAACTGAAGCTTTCTTT.

This chain uses TRBV5-4 with TRBJ1-2; TRBD1 might be the D (5 bases). V was pared by 0 bases and J by 2 bases, with 5 bases between. The CDR3 is 13 amino acids. CDR1 is SGHNT and CDR2 is YYREEE in the germline V gene (reference sequence). CDR3 DNA sequence: TGTGCCAGCAGCTTGGGGGGCAACTATGGCTACACCTTC. This translates into CASSLGGNYGYTF.

V and J are TRBV7-2 and TRBJ2-2, with 7 bases matching TRBD2. This CDR3 contains 17 residues. V lost 4 bases, J lost 7 bases, and 15 bases stayed unmatched. CDR1 and CDR2 (germline): SGHTA, FQGNSA. CDR3 sequence (DNA): TGTGCCAGCAGCTACCGCCCTAGCGGTCAAAGGAGCGGGGAGCTGTTTTTT. This gives the protein CASSYRPSGQRSGELFF.

The CDR3 nucleotides read TGTGCCAGCAGTTACTCAATATCTAGCTCGGAGACCCAGTACTTC. Its protein product is CASSYSISSSETQYF. The V call is TRBV6-5, the J call TRBJ2-5, with TRBD2 as a possible D gene (5 bases). CDR3 length: 15 amino acids. Germline-derived CDR1 and CDR2 are MNHEY and SVGAGI. Trimming removed 0 bases from V and 5 bases from J, with 13 bases in between.